This entry features one T cell receptor (beta chain) sequence. Its specificity is not known. The data belong to a study of T cells in localized non-small cell lung cancer. Notes on the study in general: For the top 100 tumor clones, a median about 50 also appeared in adjacent lung. Greater T cell density in blood accompanied longer overall survival. Sequencing, confined to only one tumor region, leaves heterogeneity possible. Among the tissues sampled, uninvolved adjacent lung had the highest T cell clonality, above tumor.

There are 15 residues in the CDR3. Germline loops: CDR1 SGDLS, CDR2 YYNGEE. Germline trimming cut 5 bases from V and 4 bases from J; bases unmatched to any gene: 7. TCRdb keeps only in-frame clones here, not all; method: immunoSEQ multiplex PCR. The sample lists 70,000 to 80,000 clones, more than 75% occurring once. The rearrangement uses TRBV9 and TRBJ1-3, with TRBD1 identical over 9 bases. The sample in question was peripheral blood, obtained before any cancer treatment. The TCR originated in a woman aged 35 to 75 with stage I squamous cell lung carcinoma. The CDR3 nucleotides are TGTGCCAGCAGGGAAAAAGACAGGGGGGGAAACACCATATATTTT. It codes for CASREKDRGGNTIYF.